The clone carrying this TCR beta chain was observed a few times. What it recognizes is unknown. Sorting with CD45RO/CCR7/CD25/CD127/CD95/CD27 yielded naive, central memory, regulatory and stem-like memory CD4+ cells. Each of the sorted populations had a purity greater than 98%. The CDR3 loop spans 14 amino acids. From germline, CDR1 is SGHDN and CDR2 FVKESK. The J segment lost 0 bases and the V segment lost 6 bases, leaving 2 bases of the junction unmatched. This sample was taken from a study of beta chain features in type 1 diabetes. Background on the study: All of the samples together had more than 95 million sorted cells examined.

Whole-study findings and limits: Unsettled here was the matter of whether HLA type influences TCRB rearrangement. Type 1 diabetes patients had moderately but significantly shorter TCRB CDR3s in all four CD4+ subsets.

Expressed TCRB transcripts got sequenced, as all isolated RNA was reverse transcribed. Clones were sequenced by immunoSEQ multiplex PCR, and TCRdb holds only the in-frame ones, with some missing. This repertoire shows under 200,000 clones, 8% to 8.5% found once; its top ten account for approximately 0.56%. The chain recombines TRBV14 with TRBJ2-3; TRBD2 matches at 8 bases. The origin of this receptor is a woman between 18 and 30 years old with type 1 diabetes. The specimen sequenced was central memory CD4+ T cells from blood. CDR3: CASRGLGSTDTQYF. Here the CDR3 DNA reads TGTGCCAGCAGGGGACTAGGTAGCACAGATACGCAGTATTTT.